The TCR beta chain described here comes from a study of blood T cell repertoires in COVID-19. Clones were sequenced by immunoSEQ multiplex PCR, and TCRdb holds only the in-frame ones, with some missing. Of some 150,000 clones listed, 75% to 90% are singletons. Of note for this clone: The junction and the germline gene differ at one end; a read error may be behind it.

The germline V gene encodes CDR1 MNHEY and CDR2 SVGAGI. This CDR3 has 14 residues. The sample consisted of peripheral blood. The chain couples TRBV6-5 to TRBJ2-7, with TRBD1 matching over 7 bases. The clonotype comes from a woman aged 60-70 years with active COVID-19. Written as DNA, the CDR3 is TGTGCCAGCAGATCAAGACAGGGTTCCTTCGAGCAGTACTTC. The encoded protein is CASRSRQGSFEQYF.